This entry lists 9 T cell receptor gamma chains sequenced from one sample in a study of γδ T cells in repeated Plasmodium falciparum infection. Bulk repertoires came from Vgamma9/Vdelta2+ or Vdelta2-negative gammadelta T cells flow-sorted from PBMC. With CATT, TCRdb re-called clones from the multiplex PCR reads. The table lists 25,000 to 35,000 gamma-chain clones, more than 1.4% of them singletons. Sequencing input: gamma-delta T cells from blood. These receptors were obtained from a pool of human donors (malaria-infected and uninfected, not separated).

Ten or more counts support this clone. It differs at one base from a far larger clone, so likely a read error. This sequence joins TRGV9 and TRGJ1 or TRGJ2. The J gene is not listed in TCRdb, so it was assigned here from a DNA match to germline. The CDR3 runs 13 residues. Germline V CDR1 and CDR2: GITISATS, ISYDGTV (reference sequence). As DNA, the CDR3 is TGTGCCCTGTGGGAGGTGGGATATTATAAGAAACTCTTT. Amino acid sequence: CALWEVGYYKKLF.

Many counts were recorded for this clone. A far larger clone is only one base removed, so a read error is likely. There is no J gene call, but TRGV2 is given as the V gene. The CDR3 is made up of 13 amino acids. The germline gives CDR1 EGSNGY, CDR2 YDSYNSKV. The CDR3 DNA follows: TGTGCCACCTGGGACGGGAATTATTATAAGAAGCTCTTT. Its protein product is CATWDGNYYKKLF.

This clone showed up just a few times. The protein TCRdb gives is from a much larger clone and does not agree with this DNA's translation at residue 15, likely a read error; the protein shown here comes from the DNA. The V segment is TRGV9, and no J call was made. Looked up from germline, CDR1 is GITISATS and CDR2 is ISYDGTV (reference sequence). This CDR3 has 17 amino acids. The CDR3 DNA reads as TGTGCCTTGTGGGAGGCCTTTAAAAATACCACTGGTTGGTTCAGGATATTT. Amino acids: CALWEAFKNTTGWFRIF.

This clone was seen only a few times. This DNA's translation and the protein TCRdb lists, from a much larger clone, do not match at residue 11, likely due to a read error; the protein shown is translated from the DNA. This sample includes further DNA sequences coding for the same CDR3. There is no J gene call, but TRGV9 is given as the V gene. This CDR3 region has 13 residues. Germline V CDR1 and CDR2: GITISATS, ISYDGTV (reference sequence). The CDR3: CALWDSTGWFEIF. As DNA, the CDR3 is TGTGCCTTGTGGGATTCAACTGGTTGGTTCGAGATATTT.

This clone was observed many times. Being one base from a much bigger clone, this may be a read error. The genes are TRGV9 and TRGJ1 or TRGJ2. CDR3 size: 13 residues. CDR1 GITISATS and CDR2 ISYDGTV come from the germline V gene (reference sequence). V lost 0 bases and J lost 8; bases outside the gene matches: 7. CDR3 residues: CALWEVRPNKKLF. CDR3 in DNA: TGTGCCTTGTGGGAGGTGCGCCCTAATAAGAAACTCTTT.

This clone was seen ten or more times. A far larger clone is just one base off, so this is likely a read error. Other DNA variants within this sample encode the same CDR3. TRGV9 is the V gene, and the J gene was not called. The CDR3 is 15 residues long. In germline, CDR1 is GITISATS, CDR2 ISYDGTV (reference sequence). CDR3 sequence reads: CALWEAYRNYYKKLF. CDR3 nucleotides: TGTGCCTTGTGGGAGGCGTACCGAAATTATTATAAGAAGCTCTTT.

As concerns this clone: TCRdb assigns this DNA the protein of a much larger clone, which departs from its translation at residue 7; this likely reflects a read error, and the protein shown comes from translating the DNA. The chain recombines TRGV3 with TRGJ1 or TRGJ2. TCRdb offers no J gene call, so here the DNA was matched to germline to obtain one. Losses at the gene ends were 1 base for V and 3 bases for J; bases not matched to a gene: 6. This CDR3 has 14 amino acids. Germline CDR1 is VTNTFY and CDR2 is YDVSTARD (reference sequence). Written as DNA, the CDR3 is TGTGCCACCTGGGACAGTCAACCTTATTATAAGAAACTCTTT. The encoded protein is CATWDSQPYYKKLF.

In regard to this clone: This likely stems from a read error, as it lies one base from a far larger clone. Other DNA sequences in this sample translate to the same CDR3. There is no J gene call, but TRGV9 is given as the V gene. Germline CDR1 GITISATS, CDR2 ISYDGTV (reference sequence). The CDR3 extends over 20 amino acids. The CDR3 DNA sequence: TGTGCCTTGTGGGAGGTCTGGTCTCTATTAGGAGAGTTGGGCAAAAAAATCAAGGTATTC. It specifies CALWEVWSLLGELGKKIKVF.

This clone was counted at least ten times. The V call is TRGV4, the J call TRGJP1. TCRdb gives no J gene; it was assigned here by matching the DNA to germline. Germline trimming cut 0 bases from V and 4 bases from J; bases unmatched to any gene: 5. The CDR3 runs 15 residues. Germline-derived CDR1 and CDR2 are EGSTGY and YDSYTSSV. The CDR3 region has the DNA TGTGCCACCTGGGATGGGCGTAGCACTGGTTGGTTCAAGATATTT. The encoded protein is CATWDGRSTGWFKIF.